Each of the 31 T cell receptor beta chains below was sequenced from the same sample in a study of blood T cell repertoires in COVID-19. This table comes from immunoSEQ multiplex PCR, and its TCRdb copy is limited to in-frame clones, with some not included. The table records tens of thousands of clones, 80% to 90% of them present only once. Sequencing used peripheral blood. These receptors were collected from a woman between 55 and 75 years old with COVID-19, enrolled during active disease.

The CDR3 DNA follows: TGTGCCTGGAGACCCCAGGGGCGCAATCAGCCCCAGCATTTT. It yields the protein CAWRPQGRNQPQHF. The gene calls are TRBV30 and TRBJ1-5; a weak D match, TRBD1 (6 bases). Trimming left V 3 bases short and J 2 bases short, with 11 bases between. There are 14 residues in the CDR3. Per germline, CDR1 GTSNPN and CDR2 SVGIG (reference sequence).

The CDR3 nucleotides read TGTGCCAGCAGCTTATCTGGCAGGGCTAGCACAGATACGCAGTATTTT. Amino acids: CASSLSGRASTDTQYF. The chain combines TRBV11-2 with TRBJ2-3; TRBD1 is a possible D gene (5 bases). Trimming took 2 bases from V and 0 from J, leaving 12 bases between them. The CDR3 spans 16 residues. CDR1 and CDR2 (germline): SGHAT, FQNNGV.

The genes are TRBV30 and TRBJ2-7; 12 bases fit TRBD2. Germline V gene lookup returns CDR1 GTSNPN and CDR2 SVGIG (reference sequence). This CDR3 is built from 14 residues. The junction had 4 bases not matched to a gene; V was cut back by 3 bases and J by 4 bases. CDR3 sequence reads: CAWRRTSGTYEQYF. As DNA, the CDR3 is TGTGCCTGGAGGCGGACTAGCGGGACTTACGAGCAGTACTTC.

The gene calls are TRBV7-2 and TRBJ2-3, with TRBD2 matching over 7 bases. CDR1 SGHTA and CDR2 FQGNSA come from the germline V gene. The CDR3 spans 15 residues. Germline trimming cut 4 bases from V and 0 bases from J; bases unmatched to any gene: 4. Here the CDR3 reads CASSSLAASTDTQYF. DNA of the CDR3: TGTGCCAGCAGCTCCCTAGCGGCTAGCACAGATACGCAGTATTTT. Filled out from reference TRBV7-2 and TRBJ2-3, the complete variable domain reads GAGVSQSPSNKVTEKGKDVELRCDPISGHTALYWYRQSLGQGLEFLIYFQGNSAPDKSGLPSDRFSAERTGGSVSTLTIQRTQQEDSAVYLCASSSLAASTDTQYFGPGTRLTVL.

V gene TRBV19 combines with J gene TRBJ1-4; D perhaps matches TRBD1 (5 bases). Trimming left V 5 bases short and J 0 bases short, with 10 bases between. The CDR3 spans 15 residues. The germline V gene has CDR1 LNHDA and CDR2 SQIVND (reference sequence). In nucleotides, the CDR3 is TGTGCCAGTAGTGGGGCCTTTTCAACTAATGAAAAACTGTTTTTT. Translation gives CASSGAFSTNEKLFF.

This clone has just a few counts. The rearrangement joins TRBV6-2 or TRBV6-3 to TRBJ1-2, with D perhaps TRBD1 (6 bases). Per germline, CDR1 MNHEY and CDR2 SVGEGT. The V end lost 4 bases, the J end lost 4 bases, and 13 bases lay between the germline ends. This CDR3 is 14 amino acids long. The chain's CDR3 is CASSSQGLTYGYTF. The CDR3 DNA sequence: TGTGCCAGCAGTTCCCAGGGGTTAACCTATGGCTACACCTTC.

This chain links TRBV7-2 with TRBJ1-2; TRBD1 might be the D (6 bases). V was cut by 5 bases and J by 8 bases, with 18 bases left in between. The CDR3 is made up of 14 amino acids. Germline CDR1 reads SGHTA; CDR2 reads FQGNSA. The CDR3 loop is CASSLSTRQEGYTF. As DNA, the CDR3 is TGTGCCAGCAGCCTTAGTACGAGACAGGAAGGCTACACCTTC.

Written as DNA, the CDR3 is TGTGCCAGCAGCCCCCCGGACAGGGAGTTTTTTTACACTGAAGCTTTCTTT. It encodes CASSPPDREFFYTEAFF. The rearrangement joins TRBV21-1 to TRBJ1-1; TRBD1, as called in the table, went unchecked against the DNA. TRBV21-1 is marked as a pseudogene. The CDR3 consists of 17 residues.

The V call is TRBV6-2 or TRBV6-3, the J call TRBJ2-2, with 7 bases lining up with TRBD2. The length of the CDR3 is 14 residues. The ends lost 5 bases at V and 4 bases at J; junction bases unmatched: 4. Germline CDR1 MNHEY, CDR2 SVGEGT. As DNA, the CDR3 is TGTGCCAGCAGTCTCAGCGGGGTCACCGGGGAGCTGTTTTTT. Protein product: CASSLSGVTGELFF.

This chain uses TRBV11-3 with TRBJ1-1; TRBD1 aligns across 11 bases. The CDR3 runs 18 residues. Germline CDR1 SGHNT, CDR2 YENEEA. V lost 11 bases to trimming and J lost 4 bases; unmatched junction nucleotides: 21. CDR3 coding DNA: TGTGCCGGGCTGATTACACCGGGACAGGGGGTTTGTATCACTGAAGCTTTCTTT. It encodes CAGLITPGQGVCITEAFF.

The gene calls are TRBV28 and TRBJ1-2; 12 bases line up with TRBD1. Germline V gene sequence: CDR1 MDHEN, CDR2 SYDVKM. The junction had 13 bases not matched to a gene; V was cut back by 5 bases and J by 6 bases. The CDR3 consists of 17 residues. As DNA, the CDR3 is TGTGCCAGCAGTCCCTCCGGGACAGGGGGCGCGGAGGATGGCTACACCTTC. Translated, it gives CASSPSGTGGAEDGYTF.

The chain joins TRBV15 to TRBJ2-5; TRBD2 matches at 12 bases. CDR3 length: 19 amino acids. CDR1 and CDR2 from the germline V gene are LNHNV and YYDKDF (reference sequence). V shed 5 bases, J shed 5 bases, and the junction held 18 bases outside the gene matches. This CDR3 is CATSARRASGRAWLETQYF. The CDR3 DNA reads as TGTGCCACCAGCGCCCGTCGGGCTAGCGGGAGGGCTTGGTTGGAGACCCAGTACTTC.

This sequence joins TRBV7-9 and TRBJ1-2, with 7 bases fitting TRBD1. The length of the CDR3 is 13 residues. CDR1 is SEHNR, CDR2 FQNEAQ, per germline (reference sequence). V dropped 4 bases and J dropped 7; count of bases not matched to a gene: 6. The CDR3 protein is CASSSDRDSGYTF. The CDR3 region has the DNA TGTGCCAGCAGCTCAGACAGGGACTCTGGCTACACCTTC.

For the CDR3, the DNA is TGTGCCAGCAGTTTATCGCGGGGAAACACCGGGGAGCTGTTTTTT. It specifies CASSLSRGNTGELFF. The J gene is TRBJ2-2, the V gene TRBV27; the D gene is possibly TRBD2 (6 bases). Trimming cost V 0 bases and J 2 bases, with 7 bases left between them. The CDR3 sequence is 15 residues long. Germline lookup yields CDR1 MNHEY and CDR2 SMNVEV (reference sequence).

V gene TRBV12-3 or TRBV12-4 combines with J gene TRBJ2-5; 7 bases agree with TRBD1. The J segment lost 5 bases and the V segment lost 4 bases, leaving 4 bases of the junction unmatched. The CDR3 is made up of 13 amino acids. Written as DNA, the CDR3 is TGTGCCAGCAGTTACAGGGGTGGGGAGACCCAGTACTTC. As protein: CASSYRGGETQYF.

Details on this clone: Within the sample, other DNA sequences also encode this same CDR3. This chain links TRBV25-1 with TRBJ2-7; no clear D gene. From germline, CDR1 is MGHDK and CDR2 SYGVNS. The CDR3 contains 11 residues. Trimming left V 6 bases short and J 3 bases short, with 6 bases between. In nucleotides, the CDR3 is TGTGCCAGCAGAAGAGACTACGAGCAGTACTTC. Its protein is CASRRDYEQYF.

The chain recombines TRBV5-1 with TRBJ2-2; possible D gene TRBD2, 6 bases. The germline gives CDR1 SGHRS, CDR2 YFSETQ. The CDR3 spans 15 residues. Trimming left V 4 bases short and J 7 bases short, with 17 bases between. CDR3 in DNA: TGCGCCAGCAGCGGTATGGCGGGACTTAACGGGGAGCTGTTTTTT. Protein product: CASSGMAGLNGELFF.

The J gene is TRBJ2-5, the V gene TRBV11-3, with 7 positions matching TRBD2. With V trimmed by 5 bases and J by 3 bases, 9 bases remained unmatched. Germline-derived CDR1 and CDR2 are SGHNT and YENEEA. The length of the CDR3 is 15 residues. CDR3 sequence (DNA): TGTGCCAGCAGCCAGGGACTACGGGAGGAAGAGACCCAGTACTTC. Translation: CASSQGLREEETQYF.

CDR3 DNA: TGTGCCAGCGGCCCCAGCCTTGCGGGAGCTAAAGAGCAGTACTTC. Residues: CASGPSLAGAKEQYF. The chain carries TRBV7-9 and TRBJ2-7; 7 bases fit TRBD2. Germline CDR1 reads SEHNR; CDR2 reads FQNEAQ (reference sequence). The CDR3 covers 15 residues. Germline trimming cut 8 bases from V and 7 bases from J; bases unmatched to any gene: 17.

The chain employs TRBV15 and TRBJ1-2; 7 nucleotides align to TRBD1. The germline gives CDR1 LNHNV, CDR2 YYDKDF (reference sequence). The J segment lost 2 bases and the V segment lost 2 bases, leaving 5 bases of the junction unmatched. The CDR3 contains 15 residues. This chain's CDR3 is CATSRWDSSNYGYTF. In DNA, the CDR3 is TGTGCCACCAGCAGATGGGACAGCTCCAACTATGGCTACACCTTC. The full variable domain, in which reference TRBV15 and TRBJ1-2 provide the parts outside the CDR3, is DAMVIQNPRYQVTQFGKPVTLSCSQTLNHNVMYWYQQKSSQAPKLLFHYYDKDFNNEADTPDNFQSRRPNTSFCFLDIRSPGLGDTAMYLCATSRWDSSNYGYTFGSGTRLTVV.

The V call is TRBV7-8, the J call TRBJ1-4, with D perhaps TRBD1 (6 bases). Trimming pared 6 bases from V and 3 bases from J, leaving 29 bases between. This CDR3 contains 20 residues. Germline loops: CDR1 SGHVS, CDR2 FQNEAQ. The CDR3 protein is CASSQVVGRGVVRANEKLFF. The CDR3 region has the DNA TGTGCCAGCAGTCAAGTGGTGGGCAGGGGTGTTGTCCGGGCTAATGAAAAACTGTTTTTT.

The J gene is TRBJ2-3, the V gene TRBV29-1; no firm D call. CDR3 length equals 13 residues. V shed 0 bases and J shed 5 bases, with 9 bases lying between them. CDR1 and CDR2 (germline): SQVTM, ANQGSEA. CDR3 in amino acids: CSVEEGRGDTQYF. CDR3 sequence (DNA): TGCAGCGTTGAAGAAGGTCGCGGAGATACGCAGTATTTT.

The chain uses TRBV19 and TRBJ2-2; 9 nucleotides match TRBD1. CDR3 length: 15 amino acids. Germline-derived CDR1 and CDR2 are LNHDA and SQIVND (reference sequence). Trimming removed 6 bases from V and 3 bases from J; junction bases left unmatched: 5. The CDR3 DNA is TGTGCCAGTAGGATACAGGGGGCGGACACCGGGGAGCTGTTTTTT. It yields the protein CASRIQGADTGELFF.

The V call is TRBV20-1, the J call TRBJ1-1; possible D gene TRBD1, 5 bases. The germline V and J ends were trimmed by 5 bases and 11 bases, with 15 bases remaining between them. Germline V CDR1 and CDR2: DFQATT, SNEGSKA (reference sequence). The CDR3 consists of 11 residues. The CDR3 sequence is CSAPWSGEAFF. The DNA of the CDR3 is TGCAGTGCTCCCTGGTCGGGGGAGGCTTTCTTT.

CDR3 coding DNA: TGTGCCAGCAGCACCCGACTAGACCTGGATGAGCAGTTCTTC. It translates to CASSTRLDLDEQFF. The J gene is TRBJ2-1, the V gene TRBV11-3; TRBD2 might be the D (6 bases). The CDR3 runs to 14 residues. Germline loops: CDR1 SGHNT, CDR2 YENEEA. V was clipped by 5 bases and J by 8 bases, with 16 bases between them. The full variable domain, its missing parts supplied by reference TRBV11-3 and TRBJ2-1, is EAGVVQSPRYKIIEKKQPVAFWCNPISGHNTLYWYLQNLGQGPELLIRYENEEAVDDSQLPKDRFSAERLKGVDSTLKIQPAELGDSAVYLCASSTRLDLDEQFFGPGTRLTVL.

The CDR3 bases are TGTGCCAGCAGCCAACCGGCTAGCGGGACCAGTAGAGAGACCCAGTACTTC. Amino acids: CASSQPASGTSRETQYF. The chain uses TRBV3-1 (or the pseudogene TRBV3-2) and TRBJ2-5; 9 bases fit TRBD2. From germline, CDR1 is LGHDT and CDR2 YNNKEL (reference sequence). The CDR3 is 17 residues long. V shed 2 bases and J 4 bases; nucleotides not matched to a gene: 11.

The V gene is TRBV5-4, the J gene TRBJ1-3; weak D call: TRBD1 (6 bases). The CDR3 runs 15 residues. The V end lost 2 bases, the J end lost 2 bases, and 11 bases lay between the germline ends. The germline V gene encodes CDR1 SGHNT and CDR2 YYREEE (reference sequence). The CDR3 DNA reads TGTGCCAGCAGCTTAGGGGGAGCGGCTGGAAACACCATATATTTT. Translating it yields CASSLGGAAGNTIYF.

CDR3 in amino acids: CAWSSGRGNEQYF. The CDR3 DNA follows: TGTGCCTGGAGCTCAGGGAGGGGGAACGAGCAGTACTTC. The J gene is TRBJ2-7, the V gene TRBV30, with D possibly TRBD2 on 7 matching bases. CDR3 length: 13 residues. Germline CDR1 reads GTSNPN; CDR2 reads SVGIG (reference sequence). Between the trimmed V and J ends, which lost 3 bases and 5 bases, there was a span of 14 bases.

This rearrangement joins TRBV5-6 to TRBJ2-3; D not resolved. The germline V gene encodes CDR1 SGHDT and CDR2 YYEEEE. The V end was cut by 4 bases, the J end by 5 bases, with 20 bases between. The CDR3 contains 16 residues. The CDR3 protein is CASSGPLGRSGDTQYF. The CDR3 DNA sequence: TGTGCCAGCAGCGGCCCCCTAGGTAGGAGTGGAGATACGCAGTATTTT.

The chain has TRBV10-3 and TRBJ2-5; perhaps TRBD2 as D (5 bases). The CDR3 length is 14 residues. V was trimmed by 6 bases and J by 2 bases, leaving 13 bases between them. CDR1 and CDR2 (germline): ENHRY, SYGVKD. The CDR3 DNA is TGTGCCATCAGCCGGGGTCGGGGACAAGAGACCCAGTACTTC. It is translated as CAISRGRGQETQYF.

This clone has just one count. This rearrangement joins TRBV3-1 (or the pseudogene TRBV3-2) to TRBJ1-4; D unresolved. The CDR3 spans 12 residues. Germline V gives CDR1 LGHDT, CDR2 YNNKEL (reference sequence). V was clipped by 0 bases and J by 7 bases, with 3 bases between them. This CDR3 reads CASSQDREKLFF. In nucleotides, the CDR3 is TGTGCCAGCAGCCAAGACCGTGAAAAACTGTTTTTT.